A selection of T cell receptor beta chains follows, all from one sample in a study of T cell responses to AZD1222 COVID-19 vaccine. Clones were sequenced by immunoSEQ multiplex PCR, and TCRdb holds only the in-frame ones, with some missing. This sample has under 150,000 clones, with under 90% found just once. This specimen consisted of peripheral blood, obtained 28 days after the second AZD1222 dose. All receptors derive from an adult who received the AZD1222 COVID-19 vaccine. Each CDR3 is given with its conserved first and last residue. The D gene is left open where the match is weak. The size of a clone is reported for some rows only, either as once, few or many, or as a class for expanded clones.

d_call	clone_size	v_call	j_call	cdr3_aa	cdr3_nt
-	-	TRBV29-1	TRBJ1-2	CSHERGTNYGYTF	TGCAGCCACGAGCGGGGGACAAACTATGGCTACACCTTC
-	-	TRBV6-5	TRBJ2-2	CASKRANTGELFF	TGTGCCAGCAAGAGGGCGAACACCGGGGAGCTGTTTTTT
-	-	TRBV7-9	TRBJ1-2	CASSLADTGVYGYTF	TGTGCCAGCAGCTTAGCGGACACCGGCGTTTATGGCTACACCTTC
-	once	TRBV4-3	TRBJ2-1	CASSLNTNSYNEQFF	TGCGCCAGCAGCCTAAACACCAACTCCTACAATGAGCAGTTCTTC
-	-	TRBV19	TRBJ1-3	CASSISWDSGNTIYF	TGTGCCAGTAGTATTTCTTGGGACTCTGGAAACACCATATATTTT
-	once	TRBV28	TRBJ1-3	CASSLPGQLSGNTIYF	TGTGCCAGCAGTTTACCTGGACAGCTCTCTGGAAACACCATATATTTT
-	-	TRBV5-8	TRBJ1-3	CASSSGFSGNTIYF	TGTGCCAGCAGCTCAGGTTTCTCTGGAAACACCATATATTTT
TRBD2	-	TRBV28	TRBJ2-1	CASSRYGAAGGPNEQFF	TGTGCCAGCAGTAGGTACGGTGCCGCGGGAGGGCCTAATGAGCAGTTCTTC
-	-	TRBV5-1	TRBJ2-4	CASSPTLALGRGNIQYF	TGCGCCAGCAGCCCGACTTTGGCCCTCGGCAGAGGAAACATTCAGTACTTC
-	once	TRBV4-2	TRBJ2-1	CASSQDFLFGEQFF	TGTGCCAGCAGCCAAGATTTCCTCTTTGGTGAGCAGTTCTTC
TRBD2	once	TRBV7-3	TRBJ2-2	CASSTSGTSTAGELFF	TGTGCCAGCAGCACATCCGGGACTAGCACCGCCGGGGAGCTGTTTTTT
TRBD1	-	TRBV25-1	TRBJ1-6	CASSGHRGYNSPLHF	TGTGCCAGCAGTGGCCACAGGGGTTATAATTCACCCCTCCACTTT
-	-	TRBV9	TRBJ2-3	CASSLTTPVPSLTVDTQYF	TGTGCCAGCAGCCTGACGACCCCGGTGCCTAGCCTGACCGTAGATACGCAGTATTTT
TRBD2	-	TRBV3-1/TRBV3-2	TRBJ2-2	CASSNRLAGGAGELFF	TGTGCCAGCAGCAACCGACTAGCGGGGGGAGCCGGGGAGCTGTTTTTT
-	-	TRBV24-1	TRBJ1-1	CATSDAGRPSTEAFF	TGTGCCACCAGTGATGCGGGACGGCCGAGCACTGAAGCTTTCTTT
-	-	TRBV24-1	TRBJ2-3	CATSGQATDTQYF	TGTGCCACCAGTGGCCAAGCCACAGATACGCAGTATTTT
TRBD1	-	TRBV6-5	TRBJ1-1	CASRDRGLNTEAFF	TGTGCCAGCAGGGACAGGGGGCTGAACACTGAAGCTTTCTTT
-	-	TRBV9	TRBJ2-1	CASSVEYNEQFF	TGTGCCAGCAGCGTAGAATACAATGAGCAGTTCTTC
-	-	TRBV3-1/TRBV3-2	TRBJ2-5	CASSQVLAQYF	TGTGCCAGCAGCCAGGTTTTGGCCCAGTACTTC
-	-	TRBV3-1/TRBV3-2	TRBJ1-2	CASSQETPNYGYTF	TGTGCCAGCAGCCAAGAAACGCCGAACTATGGCTACACCTTC
TRBD1	-	TRBV5-4	TRBJ1-3	CASSRKTGNSNTIYF	TGTGCCAGCAGCAGAAAGACAGGGAACTCAAACACCATATATTTT
-	-	TRBV19	TRBJ1-5	CASSIRDSLNQPQHF	TGTGCCAGTAGTATTCGAGACAGCCTCAATCAGCCCCAGCATTTT
-	-	TRBV5-1	TRBJ1-4	CASRSGPAVGTNEKLFF	TGCGCCAGCAGGAGTGGACCAGCAGTTGGCACTAATGAAAAACTGTTTTTT
TRBD2	once	TRBV30	TRBJ2-1	CAWRAVTSGGEYNEQFF	TGTGCCTGGAGGGCTGTCACTAGCGGGGGGGAATACAATGAGCAGTTCTTC
-	few	TRBV2	TRBJ2-1	CASSIRYNEQFF	TGTGCCAGCAGTATAAGGTACAATGAGCAGTTCTTC
-	-	TRBV28	TRBJ2-7	CASSEARDGAYEQYF	TGTGCCAGCAGTGAAGCCCGGGACGGGGCCTACGAGCAGTACTTC
-	-	TRBV6-5	TRBJ1-1	CASSSTGRSTEAFF	TGTGCCAGCAGCTCAACCGGGCGCAGCACTGAAGCTTTCTTT
-	-	TRBV29-1	TRBJ1-2	CSVVGGQRGYTF	TGCAGCGTTGTAGGGGGGCAACGGGGCTACACCTTC
-	-	TRBV3-1/TRBV3-2	TRBJ1-6	CASSQGPGGGSPLHF	TGTGCCAGCAGCCAAGGCCCGGGGGGCGGATCACCCCTCCACTTT
TRBD2	-	TRBV5-4	TRBJ2-7	CASSLAGGPLNEQYF	TGTGCCAGCAGCTTGGCGGGAGGGCCCCTCAACGAGCAGTACTTC
-	-	TRBV19	TRBJ1-3	CASSQQPGNTIYF	TGTGCCAGTAGTCAACAACCTGGAAACACCATATATTTT
TRBD2	-	TRBV11-2	TRBJ2-1	CASSLVWTSVNNEQFF	TGTGCCAGCAGCTTAGTGTGGACTAGCGTAAACAATGAGCAGTTCTTC
-	-	TRBV11-2	TRBJ2-1	CASSTRTISSYNEQFF	TGTGCCAGCAGCACCCGGACAATCAGCTCCTACAATGAGCAGTTCTTC
-	-	TRBV30	TRBJ1-2	CAWSVRWPRTDYGYTF	TGTGCCTGGAGTGTGAGATGGCCTAGGACTGACTATGGCTACACCTTC
-	-	TRBV25-1	TRBJ1-3	CASSHRHSRTDTIYF	TGTGCCAGCAGTCACAGACACTCCCGAACGGACACCATATATTTT
-	-	TRBV9	TRBJ2-2	CASSVVAGTTGELFF	TGTGCCAGCAGCGTAGTAGCAGGGACCACCGGGGAGCTGTTTTTT
-	-	TRBV7-8	TRBJ1-5	CASRPTGSNQPQHF	TGTGCCAGCAGACCGACAGGCAGCAATCAGCCCCAGCATTTT
TRBD1	-	TRBV10-3	TRBJ1-3	CAISGKGENRGPGNTIYF	TGTGCCATCAGTGGGAAAGGGGAAAACAGGGGGCCTGGAAACACCATATATTTT
TRBD2	-	TRBV29-1	TRBJ2-1	CSVEDHGSGRAIEQFF	TGCAGCGTTGAAGATCACGGTAGCGGGAGGGCTATTGAGCAGTTCTTC
-	-	TRBV28	TRBJ2-1	CASSPPVYNEQFF	TGTGCCAGCAGTCCCCCCGTCTACAATGAGCAGTTCTTC
TRBD1	-	TRBV4-3	TRBJ1-6	CASSYGQGNSPLHF	TGCGCCAGCAGCTATGGACAGGGTAATTCACCCCTCCACTTT
TRBD1	-	TRBV7-2	TRBJ2-5	CASSSGTGANSQYF	TGTGCCAGCAGCTCCGGGACAGGTGCGAATTCTCAGTACTTC
TRBD1	once	TRBV6-5	TRBJ1-2	CASSYSQDRGFYGYTF	TGTGCCAGCAGTTACTCCCAGGACAGGGGATTCTATGGCTACACCTTC
-	-	TRBV16	TRBJ1-2	CASSQSRAGYTF	TGTGCCAGCAGCCAATCAAGGGCGGGCTACACCTTC
-	-	TRBV19	TRBJ1-1	CASRLFGGNTEAFF	TGTGCCAGTAGACTGTTCGGGGGAAACACTGAAGCTTTCTTT
TRBD1	-	TRBV19	TRBJ2-3	CASSPPGQGYTDTQYF	TGTGCCAGTAGCCCGCCGGGACAGGGATACACAGATACGCAGTATTTT
-	-	TRBV19	TRBJ1-1	CAVGPEAPRGNTEAFF	TGTGCCGTTGGACCTGAGGCTCCTAGGGGGAACACTGAAGCTTTCTTT